This TCR beta chain was captured by sequencing in a study of spatial heterogeneity in lung cancer. Indicated time point: sample taken at primary tumor resection. CDR3 length equals 15 residues. CDR1 is SGHAT, CDR2 FQNNGV, per germline. V lost 1 base to trimming and J lost 3 bases, with 13 bases between them. TCRdb redid the calling of the 5' RACE reads with MiXCR, one entry per CDR3 protein. The table shows about 40,000 distinct CDR3 sequences, with less than 6.5% occurring only once. This clonotype appeared many times. This receptor was taken from a female donor with early-stage non-small cell lung cancer. The rearrangement uses TRBV11-2 and TRBJ2-7; no reliable D call. The specimen was PBMCs, collected at surgery. The CDR3: CASSLAGVPSYEQYF. The CDR3 DNA is TGTGCCAGCAGCTTAGCAGGTGTCCCTAGCTACGAGCAGTACTTC.